This T cell receptor beta chain was captured in a study of blood T cell repertoires in COVID-19. The CDR3 covers 15 residues. With V trimmed by 6 bases and J by 3 bases, 8 bases remained unmatched. Germline-derived CDR1 and CDR2 are SNHLY and FYNNEI. Libraries were prepared by immunoSEQ multiplex PCR; TCRdb keeps only in-frame clonotypes and omits some of them. The repertoire holds over 200,000 clones, with roughly 87% as singletons. This TCR came from a man aged 40-49 years with active or convalescent COVID-19. This chain uses TRBV2 with TRBJ2-4; the match to TRBD2 covers 7 bases. The sequenced sample was peripheral blood. CDR3 DNA: TGTGCCAGCAGCCGTAGCGGGCTAAACAAAAACATTCAGTACTTC. Translation gives CASSRSGLNKNIQYF.